This T cell receptor (beta chain) is from a study of CD8+CD57+ T cells in acquired aplastic anemia. Study overall: Yields of DNA that came from sorted CD4+ and CD8+ cells averaged approximately 3.5 ug.

Overall study findings and caveats: Patients and healthy controls showed no significant CD8+ Simpson's diversity difference.

The table lists this clonotype with many counts. Its specificity is not known. The CDR3 spans 15 residues. Trimming took 6 bases from V and 4 from J; bases not matched to a gene: 8. Germline V lookup: CDR1 SGHDN, CDR2 FVKESK. The sequenced patients had an expansion of CD8+CD57+ cells seen by flow cytometry. Profiling of TCR beta VDJ combinations and CDR3 sequences used genomic DNA as template. TCRdb reprocessed the reads with MiXCR, giving one entry per CDR3 protein. The table lists fewer than 200,000 distinct CDR3 sequences, around 48% of them singletons. The sequencing input was sorted CD4+, CD8+, or CD8+CD57+ T cells (not recorded which) from PBMCs. V gene TRBV14 combines with J gene TRBJ2-2; the match to TRBD2 covers 7 bases. The source of this sequence is a human donor with aplastic anemia. CDR3 in amino acids: CASSVGGGGTGELFF. DNA of the CDR3: TGTGCCAGCAGTGTTGGCGGGGGTGGCACCGGGGAGCTGTTTTTT.